The 6 T cell receptor beta chains below come from one sample, sequenced in a study of blood T cell repertoires in COVID-19. Sequenced by immunoSEQ multiplex PCR; TCRdb stores in-frame clones only, minus some. This sample has 350,000 to 450,000 clones, with 87% found just once. The specimen was peripheral blood. The receptors shown here come from a woman aged 55 to 70 with COVID-19, enrolled during active disease.

The genes are TRBV3-1 (or the pseudogene TRBV3-2) and TRBJ2-5; TRBD2 might be the D (6 bases). The germline gives CDR1 LGHDT, CDR2 YNNKEL (reference sequence). V lost 3 bases and J 3 bases, leaving 14 bases between the germline ends. This CDR3 contains 15 residues. CDR3 sequence: CASSHGRDSKETQYF. CDR3 coding DNA: TGTGCCAGCAGCCACGGCCGGGACTCGAAAGAGACCCAGTACTTC.

The V call is TRBV6-6, the J call TRBJ1-1; 12 bases fit TRBD1. Germline V gives CDR1 MNHNY, CDR2 SVGAGI (reference sequence). The V segment lost 2 bases and the J segment 4 bases; nucleotides outside the gene matches: 5. The CDR3 totals 16 residues. CDR3 nucleotides: TGTGCCAGCAGTTACCGGGACAGGGGGCGGATCACTGAAGCTTTCTTT. This sequence encodes CASSYRDRGRITEAFF.

The rearrangement joins TRBV6-5 to TRBJ2-7, with 9 bases fitting TRBD1. The CDR3 covers 15 residues. Trimming cost V 4 bases and J 2 bases; bases outside gene matches: 6. Germline loops: CDR1 MNHEY, CDR2 SVGAGI. The CDR3 coding sequence is TGTGCCAGCAGTTTAATACAGGGGGCTCCCTACGAGCAGTACTTC. Translating gives CASSLIQGAPYEQYF.

The chain uses TRBV19 and TRBJ1-6; D perhaps matches TRBD1 (6 bases). This CDR3 spans 13 amino acids. V lost 7 bases and J lost 10, with 14 bases in between. Germline values: CDR1 LNHDA, CDR2 SQIVND (reference sequence). The CDR3 nucleotides read TGTGCCAGTAAGGACAGCCCCAGATCACCCCTCCACTTT. Protein sequence: CASKDSPRSPLHF.

The chain uses TRBV9 and TRBJ2-3; D is possibly TRBD2 (7 bases). Trimming stripped 0 bases from V and 1 base from J, with 12 bases between. The CDR3 is 16 amino acids. Germline CDR1 SGDLS, CDR2 YYNGEE. The CDR3 sequence: CASSVVGGHGTDTQYF. In nucleotides, the CDR3 is TGTGCCAGCAGCGTAGTCGGGGGGCACGGCACAGATACGCAGTATTTT.

CDR3 nucleotide sequence: TGTGCTAGTGGTTTAGCCTCGGGATCTCTTTGGGAAGCTTTCTTT. It yields the protein CASGLASGSLWEAFF. The chain is built from TRBV12-5 and TRBJ1-1; no firm D call. The ends were cut back, 3 bases at V and 8 bases at J, with 19 bases in the middle. The CDR3 consists of 15 residues. Germline assignment: CDR1 LGHNT and CDR2 FRNRAP.